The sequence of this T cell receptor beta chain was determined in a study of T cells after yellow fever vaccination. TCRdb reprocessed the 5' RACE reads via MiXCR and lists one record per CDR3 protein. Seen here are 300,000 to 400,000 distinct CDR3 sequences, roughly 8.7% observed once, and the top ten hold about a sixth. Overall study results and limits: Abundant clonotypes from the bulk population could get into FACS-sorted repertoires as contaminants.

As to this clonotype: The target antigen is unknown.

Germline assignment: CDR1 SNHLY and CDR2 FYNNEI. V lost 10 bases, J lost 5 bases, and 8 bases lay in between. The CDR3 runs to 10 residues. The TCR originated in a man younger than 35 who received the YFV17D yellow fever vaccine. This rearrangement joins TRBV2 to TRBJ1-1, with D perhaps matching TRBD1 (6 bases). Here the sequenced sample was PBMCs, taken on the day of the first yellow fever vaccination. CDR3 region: CAKTGTEAFF. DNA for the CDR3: TGTGCCAAAACAGGGACTGAAGCTTTCTTT.